Listed below are T cell receptor beta chains from one sample, sequenced in a study of T cell changes during pregnancy in multiple sclerosis. Sequencing used immunoSEQ multiplex PCR; TCRdb keeps in-frame clones, though not all of them. The sample yields 90,000 to 100,000 clones, around 93% seen once. The sequenced sample was peripheral blood, obtained in the first trimester of pregnancy. The receptors stem from a female donor with multiple sclerosis, enrolled in a pregnancy study. The CDR3 runs from the conserved cysteine through the conserved F or W. Each record gives: J gene, clone size, V gene, D gene, CDR3 DNA, CDR3 protein. D genes are given only for firm matches. The size field is filled for only some rows; it gives once, few, many or a size class.

j_call: TRBJ2-2; clone_size: NA; v_call: TRBV18; d_call: NA; cdr3_nt: TGTGCCAGCTCACCATCCTACCGACAGGTCAACACCGGGGAGCTGTTTTTT; cdr3_aa: CASSPSYRQVNTGELFF
j_call: TRBJ1-4; clone_size: NA; v_call: TRBV18; d_call: NA; cdr3_nt: TGTGCCAGCTCACCACCGTCAAGTGGGCCTAATGAAAAACTGTTTTTT; cdr3_aa: CASSPPSSGPNEKLFF
j_call: TRBJ2-3; clone_size: once; v_call: TRBV5-1; d_call: NA; cdr3_nt: TGCGCCAGCAGCCCAGACTGGGCAGATACGCAGTATTTT; cdr3_aa: CASSPDWADTQYF
j_call: TRBJ1-2; clone_size: NA; v_call: TRBV7-3; d_call: NA; cdr3_nt: TGTGCCAGCAGCTTGAACCATGGGGCTGTGGGAGGCTACACCTTC; cdr3_aa: CASSLNHGAVGGYTF
j_call: TRBJ1-2; clone_size: NA; v_call: TRBV5-4; d_call: NA; cdr3_nt: TGTGCCAGCAGCTCTCCGTCGGGGAGAGCCTATGGCTACACCTTC; cdr3_aa: CASSSPSGRAYGYTF
j_call: TRBJ1-5; clone_size: NA; v_call: TRBV6-5; d_call: NA; cdr3_nt: TGTGCCAGCAGTTATATGTCCAATCAGCCCCAGCATTTT; cdr3_aa: CASSYMSNQPQHF
j_call: TRBJ2-3; clone_size: NA; v_call: TRBV12-2; d_call: NA; cdr3_nt: TGTGCAAGTCGGACTCCCACCCAAGAGCGGGGGGTGAGCACAGATACGCAGTATTTT; cdr3_aa: CASRTPTQERGVSTDTQYF
j_call: TRBJ2-7; clone_size: NA; v_call: TRBV11-1; d_call: NA; cdr3_nt: TGTGCCAGCAGCAAGACTAAGACCTACGAGCAGTACTTC; cdr3_aa: CASSKTKTYEQYF
j_call: TRBJ1-2; clone_size: NA; v_call: TRBV14; d_call: TRBD1; cdr3_nt: TGTGCCAGCAGCCCTCTGGGCGGGACAGGGCCCCAAGGCTACACCTTC; cdr3_aa: CASSPLGGTGPQGYTF
j_call: TRBJ1-1; clone_size: NA; v_call: TRBV4-2; d_call: NA; cdr3_nt: TGTGCCAGCAGCCAAGGTAGGGGGACTGAAGCTTTCTTT; cdr3_aa: CASSQGRGTEAFF
j_call: TRBJ2-3; clone_size: NA; v_call: TRBV9; d_call: TRBD2; cdr3_nt: TGTGCCAGCAGCGTCATGGGGGGAGGGACTAGCACAGATACGCAGTATTTT; cdr3_aa: CASSVMGGGTSTDTQYF
j_call: TRBJ1-2; clone_size: once; v_call: TRBV19; d_call: TRBD1; cdr3_nt: TGTGCCAGTAGCGGGCAGGGGGCCGGCTATGGCTACACCTTC; cdr3_aa: CASSGQGAGYGYTF
j_call: TRBJ2-7; clone_size: once; v_call: TRBV27; d_call: TRBD1; cdr3_nt: TGTGCCAGCAGTCCTTCGACAGGGAAGAACTACGAGCAGTACTTC; cdr3_aa: CASSPSTGKNYEQYF
j_call: TRBJ2-2; clone_size: NA; v_call: TRBV29-1; d_call: TRBD1; cdr3_nt: TGCAGCGCACGACAGGGGCGCCCCTCTAACACCGGGGAGCTGTTTTTT; cdr3_aa: CSARQGRPSNTGELFF
j_call: TRBJ2-1; clone_size: NA; v_call: TRBV11-3; d_call: TRBD2; cdr3_nt: TGTGCCAGCAGCTTCTCTAGCGGGGGGGCCACTAACAATGAGCAGTTCTTC; cdr3_aa: CASSFSSGGATNNEQFF
j_call: TRBJ1-1; clone_size: NA; v_call: TRBV4-2; d_call: TRBD1; cdr3_nt: TGTGCCAGCAGCCAAGTCGGGGAGAAAGGGGGCTTGGACACTGAAGCTTTCTTT; cdr3_aa: CASSQVGEKGGLDTEAFF
j_call: TRBJ2-3; clone_size: NA; v_call: TRBV12-2; d_call: NA; cdr3_nt: TGTGCAAGTCGCCTAGGACTAGCGGGGACCCTAGGGGGCACAGATACGCAGTATTTT; cdr3_aa: CASRLGLAGTLGGTDTQYF
j_call: TRBJ2-5; clone_size: once; v_call: TRBV6-1; d_call: NA; cdr3_nt: TGTGCCAGCAGTGAAATGCAGGCCGAGACCCAGTACTTC; cdr3_aa: CASSEMQAETQYF
j_call: TRBJ2-7; clone_size: NA; v_call: TRBV19; d_call: NA; cdr3_nt: TGTGCCAGTAGTATAGGACAGATCCACTACGAGCAGTACTTC; cdr3_aa: CASSIGQIHYEQYF
j_call: TRBJ2-3; clone_size: NA; v_call: TRBV7-2; d_call: TRBD2; cdr3_nt: TGTGCCAGCAGCTCCTTTAGCGGGGGGGCCGAGCAGTATTTT; cdr3_aa: CASSSFSGGAEQYF
j_call: TRBJ2-2; clone_size: once; v_call: TRBV5-1; d_call: TRBD1; cdr3_nt: TGCGCCAGCAGCGGGACAGGGCCCGGGGAGCTGTTTTTT; cdr3_aa: CASSGTGPGELFF
j_call: TRBJ2-5; clone_size: NA; v_call: TRBV7-9; d_call: TRBD2; cdr3_nt: TGTGCCAGCAGCCGTGGACTAGGTAAAGAGACCCAGTACTTC; cdr3_aa: CASSRGLGKETQYF
j_call: TRBJ1-2; clone_size: NA; v_call: TRBV6-6; d_call: NA; cdr3_nt: TGTGCCAGCAGTTACTCGACAGGCCTTCTTTTC; cdr3_aa: CASSYSTGLLF
j_call: TRBJ1-5; clone_size: few; v_call: TRBV11-2; d_call: NA; cdr3_nt: TGTGCCAGCAGCTTAGTGGGGGGACAGCCCCAGCATTTT; cdr3_aa: CASSLVGGQPQHF
j_call: TRBJ2-7; clone_size: NA; v_call: TRBV25-1; d_call: NA; cdr3_nt: TGTGCCAGCAGTGAAAAGGGGCGTAAGGGCGGTTGTCCCTACGAGCAGTACTTC; cdr3_aa: CASSEKGRKGGCPYEQYF
j_call: TRBJ1-2; clone_size: NA; v_call: TRBV5-4; d_call: NA; cdr3_nt: TGTGCCAGCAGCTTGTACGGGGCGGAGGGTGGCTACACCTTC; cdr3_aa: CASSLYGAEGGYTF
j_call: TRBJ1-1; clone_size: NA; v_call: TRBV5-1; d_call: NA; cdr3_nt: TGCGCCAGCAGCCGCGGGGGAGACTACACTGAAGCTTTCTTT; cdr3_aa: CASSRGGDYTEAFF
j_call: TRBJ2-1; clone_size: NA; v_call: TRBV10-1; d_call: NA; cdr3_nt: TGCGCCAGCAGTGAGTCTTGGACAGAATCCTACAATGAGCAGTTCTTC; cdr3_aa: CASSESWTESYNEQFF
j_call: TRBJ1-5; clone_size: once; v_call: TRBV7-2; d_call: NA; cdr3_nt: TGTGCCAGCAGCATATACAATCAGCCCCAGCATTTT; cdr3_aa: CASSIYNQPQHF
j_call: TRBJ1-1; clone_size: NA; v_call: TRBV7-9; d_call: NA; cdr3_nt: TGTGCCAGCAGCTTCACCGCCCTATTCACTGAAGCTTTCTTT; cdr3_aa: CASSFTALFTEAFF
j_call: TRBJ1-3; clone_size: once; v_call: TRBV6-4; d_call: NA; cdr3_nt: TGTGCCAGCAGTGACTCCGGAGAGTCTGGAAACACCATATATTTT; cdr3_aa: CASSDSGESGNTIYF
j_call: TRBJ2-1; clone_size: NA; v_call: TRBV18; d_call: NA; cdr3_nt: TGTGCCAGCTCACCGGAAAGCGGGGAGCAGTTCTTC; cdr3_aa: CASSPESGEQFF
j_call: TRBJ2-2; clone_size: NA; v_call: TRBV6-5; d_call: TRBD1; cdr3_nt: TGTGCCAGCAGTTTCCTGGACAGGGGTAACGGGGAGCTGTTTTTT; cdr3_aa: CASSFLDRGNGELFF
j_call: TRBJ1-3; clone_size: NA; v_call: TRBV5-1; d_call: TRBD1; cdr3_nt: TGCGCCAGCAGCTATACAGGGGCAAGCTCTGGAAACACCATATATTTT; cdr3_aa: CASSYTGASSGNTIYF
j_call: TRBJ2-7; clone_size: NA; v_call: TRBV27; d_call: TRBD1; cdr3_nt: TGTGCCAGCAGTTGGGACAGGGTTCACGAGCAGTACTTC; cdr3_aa: CASSWDRVHEQYF
j_call: TRBJ2-2; clone_size: once; v_call: TRBV9; d_call: NA; cdr3_nt: TGTGCCAGCAGCCGGACAGCGAACACCGGGGAGCTGTTTTTT; cdr3_aa: CASSRTANTGELFF
j_call: TRBJ2-1; clone_size: NA; v_call: TRBV27; d_call: TRBD1; cdr3_nt: TGTGCCAGCAGCACTGACAGGGCGAACTACAATGAGCAGTTCTTC; cdr3_aa: CASSTDRANYNEQFF
j_call: TRBJ1-4; clone_size: NA; v_call: TRBV19; d_call: NA; cdr3_nt: TGTGCCAGTAGTTCACTACAGGAGAATAATGAAAAACTGTTTTTT; cdr3_aa: CASSSLQENNEKLFF
j_call: TRBJ2-7; clone_size: NA; v_call: TRBV19; d_call: NA; cdr3_nt: TGTGCTGCGGGATGGGGCAGCACCTACGAGCAGTACTTC; cdr3_aa: CAAGWGSTYEQYF
j_call: TRBJ1-1; clone_size: NA; v_call: TRBV6-1; d_call: NA; cdr3_nt: TGTGCCAGCAGTGAACAGGGTAACACTGAAGCTTTCTTT; cdr3_aa: CASSEQGNTEAFF
j_call: TRBJ1-1; clone_size: NA; v_call: TRBV2; d_call: NA; cdr3_nt: TGTGCCAGCAGCGCCTCCCCAGGGATCCCTGAAGCTTTCTTT; cdr3_aa: CASSASPGIPEAFF
j_call: TRBJ2-3; clone_size: NA; v_call: TRBV20-1; d_call: NA; cdr3_nt: TGCAGTGCTGAACTGTCCGGTACGCAGTATTTT; cdr3_aa: CSAELSGTQYF
j_call: TRBJ1-1; clone_size: NA; v_call: TRBV21-1; d_call: NA; cdr3_nt: TGTGCCAGCAGCCTAACGGCCGGGACAGGGGGCCATGCTCTGGGAGCTTTCTTT; cdr3_aa: CASSLTAGTGGHALGAFF
j_call: TRBJ1-1; clone_size: NA; v_call: TRBV19; d_call: NA; cdr3_nt: TGTGCCAGTAGTACCCATTTGGAAGCTTTCTTT; cdr3_aa: CASSTHLEAFF
j_call: TRBJ2-1; clone_size: NA; v_call: TRBV18; d_call: NA; cdr3_nt: TGTGCCAGCTCCCCCTCTGTTTCAAGGGGAGGTTACAATGAGCAGTTCTTC; cdr3_aa: CASSPSVSRGGYNEQFF
j_call: TRBJ1-6; clone_size: NA; v_call: TRBV23-1; d_call: NA; cdr3_nt: TGCGCCAGCAGTCAATCGATTCAACAAACCCCCCAGTATAATTCACCCCTCCACTTT; cdr3_aa: CASSQSIQQTPQYNSPLHF
j_call: TRBJ2-7; clone_size: NA; v_call: TRBV5-5; d_call: TRBD1; cdr3_nt: TGTGCCAGCACCCCTACCGGGACAGCCTACGAGCAGTACTTC; cdr3_aa: CASTPTGTAYEQYF
j_call: TRBJ1-3; clone_size: NA; v_call: TRBV5-1; d_call: NA; cdr3_nt: TGCGCCAGCAGCTTGGCCGAGTTATCCCGGGGGGTATCGGGAAACACCATATATTTT; cdr3_aa: CASSLAELSRGVSGNTIYF
j_call: TRBJ2-3; clone_size: once; v_call: TRBV11-2; d_call: TRBD2; cdr3_nt: TGTGCCAGCAGCTTAGAGGGCGGGGGAGATACGCAGTATTTT; cdr3_aa: CASSLEGGGDTQYF
j_call: TRBJ2-7; clone_size: NA; v_call: TRBV9; d_call: NA; cdr3_nt: TGTGCCAGCAGCCTCGGACAGTCCTACGAGCAGTACTTC; cdr3_aa: CASSLGQSYEQYF
j_call: TRBJ1-3; clone_size: NA; v_call: TRBV6-6; d_call: NA; cdr3_nt: TGTGCCAGTGGGAACACAGGCTCTGGAAACACCATATATTTT; cdr3_aa: CASGNTGSGNTIYF
j_call: TRBJ1-1; clone_size: NA; v_call: TRBV5-4; d_call: NA; cdr3_nt: TGTGCCAGCAGCCTTGCGGGGGACACTGAAGCTTTCTTT; cdr3_aa: CASSLAGDTEAFF
j_call: TRBJ1-1; clone_size: NA; v_call: TRBV30; d_call: TRBD1; cdr3_nt: TGTGCCTGGGGGACAGGTCAGAACACTGAAGCTTTCTTT; cdr3_aa: CAWGTGQNTEAFF
j_call: TRBJ2-5; clone_size: NA; v_call: TRBV12-5; d_call: TRBD2; cdr3_nt: TGTGCTAGTGGTTTGTACCTGACTAGCGGGGGGGCACGTGTGGAGACCCAGTACTTC; cdr3_aa: CASGLYLTSGGARVETQYF
j_call: TRBJ1-3; clone_size: NA; v_call: TRBV29-1; d_call: TRBD1; cdr3_nt: TGCAGCGTCTCGGGACAGGACTCTGGAAACACCATATATTTT; cdr3_aa: CSVSGQDSGNTIYF
j_call: TRBJ1-1; clone_size: NA; v_call: TRBV7-9; d_call: NA; cdr3_nt: TGTGCCAGCAGCCCGGGGTTGTCGAACACTGAAGCTTTCTTT; cdr3_aa: CASSPGLSNTEAFF
j_call: TRBJ1-6; clone_size: once; v_call: TRBV6-5; d_call: NA; cdr3_nt: TGTGCCAGCAGTTTCGTTAATTCACCCCTCCACTTT; cdr3_aa: CASSFVNSPLHF
j_call: TRBJ1-5; clone_size: NA; v_call: TRBV27; d_call: NA; cdr3_nt: TGTGCCAGCAGTTTATTCTCCGGCAGGGTGCATCAGCCCCAGCATTTT; cdr3_aa: CASSLFSGRVHQPQHF
j_call: TRBJ2-3; clone_size: NA; v_call: TRBV5-4; d_call: NA; cdr3_nt: TGTGCCAGCAGCTTGCAGGGGTCCCCCATAGCAGGGACAGATACGCAGTATTTT; cdr3_aa: CASSLQGSPIAGTDTQYF